Presented here are 7 T cell receptor beta chains from one specimen sequenced in a study of T cells in Graves' hyperthyroidism and ophthalmopathy. There were TCR beta CDR3 regions amplified from RNA transcripts. RT-PCR in the first round (using the HTBI primer set) targeted the TCR CDR3. TCRdb independently ran MiXCR on the multiplex PCR reads; one entry per CDR3 protein. The sample holds about 350,000 distinct CDR3 sequences, about 15% seen once. The specimen sequenced was blood. Every receptor here comes from a woman in her thirties with Graves' hyperthyroidism.

The sample holds many counts of this clonotype. The CDR3 loop is CASSLRTDSLSYEQYF. The CDR3, as DNA: TGTGCCAGCAGTTTACGGACTGACTCGCTCTCCTACGAGCAGTACTTC. V and J are TRBV28 and TRBJ2-7, with D perhaps TRBD2 (5 bases). The CDR3 runs 16 residues. Germline loops: CDR1 MDHEN, CDR2 SYDVKM. Trimming cost V 2 bases and J 0 bases, with 14 bases left between them. Supplemented by reference TRBV28 and TRBJ2-7, the full variable domain reads DVKVTQSSRYLVKRTGEKVFLECVQDMDHENMFWYRQDPGLGLRLIYFSYDVKMKEKGDIPEGYSVSREKKERFSLILESASTNQTSMYLCASSLRTDSLSYEQYFGPGTRLTVT.

The table lists this clonotype with many counts. The rearrangement uses TRBV2 and TRBJ2-3, with D perhaps given as TRBD1 or TRBD2 (5 bases each). The CDR3 spans 15 residues. Germline loops: CDR1 SNHLY, CDR2 FYNNEI. Trimming removed 4 bases at V and 1 base at J, with 12 bases between. The CDR3 DNA reads as TGTGCCAGCAGTGGGGGGAGAGCGCGCACAGATACGCAGTATTTT. Translation gives CASSGGRARTDTQYF.

There are a few counts of this clonotype. The chain employs TRBV28 and TRBJ2-1; no firm D call. The germline V gene has CDR1 MDHEN and CDR2 SYDVKM. V was clipped by 7 bases and J by 4 bases, with 8 bases between them. The CDR3 has 12 amino acids. The CDR3 nucleotides read TGTGCCAGCACGCCAGGATACAATGAGCAGTTCTTC. Translation gives CASTPGYNEQFF.

The table lists this clonotype with many counts. This rearrangement joins TRBV9 to TRBJ1-1; D call uncertain. Germline loops: CDR1 SGDLS, CDR2 YYNGEE. The CDR3 totals 14 residues. V was shortened by 0 bases and J by 0 bases, with 6 bases between the two germline ends. DNA of the CDR3: TGTGCCAGCAGCGTAGAAGGGATGAACACTGAAGCTTTCTTT. Protein product: CASSVEGMNTEAFF.

This clonotype has a count of ten or more. The rearrangement links TRBV12-5 to TRBJ2-1; D is perhaps TRBD1 (5 bases). The germline V and J ends were trimmed by 6 bases and 4 bases, with 10 bases remaining between them. CDR1 and CDR2 from the germline V gene are LGHNT and FRNRAP. The CDR3 runs 13 residues. CDR3 in DNA: TGTGCTAGTGGGACAGCTACTTACAATGAGCAGTTCTTC. Encoded protein: CASGTATYNEQFF. Using reference TRBV12-5 and TRBJ2-1 for the parts outside the CDR3, the full variable domain is DARVTQTPRHKVTEMGQEVTMRCQPILGHNTVFWYRQTMMQGLELLAYFRNRAPLDDSGMPKDRFSAEMPDATLATLKIQPSEPRDSAVYFCASGTATYNEQFFGPGTRLTVL.

In its sample, this clonotype was seen many times. The chain couples TRBV27 to TRBJ1-2; possibly TRBD1 for D (5 bases). V lost 6 bases and J 4 bases, leaving 30 bases between the germline ends. The CDR3 totals 19 residues. From germline, CDR1 is MNHEY and CDR2 SMNVEV (reference sequence). CDR3 sequence: CASRTFLLGLNDKSYGYTF. CDR3 nucleotide sequence: TGTGCCAGCAGAACGTTCCTTTTGGGACTCAACGACAAGTCCTATGGCTACACCTTC.

This clonotype was seen repeatedly, ten times or more. The chain couples TRBV15 to TRBJ2-3; 7 bases map to TRBD2. The CDR3 has 15 amino acids. CDR1 LNHNV and CDR2 YYDKDF come from the germline V gene (reference sequence). The junction had 10 bases not matched to a gene; V was cut back by 8 bases and J by 2 bases. The CDR3 here is CATAKASGNTDTQYF. CDR3 nucleotide sequence: TGTGCCACCGCAAAGGCTAGCGGAAACACAGATACGCAGTATTTT.